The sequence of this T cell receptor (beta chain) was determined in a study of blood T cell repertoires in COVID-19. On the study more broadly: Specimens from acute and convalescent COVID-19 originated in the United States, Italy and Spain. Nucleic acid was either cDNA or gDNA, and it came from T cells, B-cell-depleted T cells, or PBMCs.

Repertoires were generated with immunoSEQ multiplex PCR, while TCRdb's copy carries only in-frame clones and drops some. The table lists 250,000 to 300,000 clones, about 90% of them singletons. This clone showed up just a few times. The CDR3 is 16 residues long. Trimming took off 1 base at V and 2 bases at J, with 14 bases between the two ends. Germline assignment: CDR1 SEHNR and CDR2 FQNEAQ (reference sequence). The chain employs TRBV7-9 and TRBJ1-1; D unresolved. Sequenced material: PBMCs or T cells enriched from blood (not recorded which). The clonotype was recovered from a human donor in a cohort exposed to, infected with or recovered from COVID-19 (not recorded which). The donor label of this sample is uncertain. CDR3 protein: CASSLESYSLNTEAFF. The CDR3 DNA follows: TGTGCCAGCAGCTTAGAAAGCTACAGTTTAAACACTGAAGCTTTCTTT.